The 24 T cell receptor beta chains below come from one sample, sequenced in a study of blood T cell repertoires in COVID-19 (TCRdb year 2020). Library prep was done by the immunoSEQ multiplex PCR assay. Imported from immuneACCESS, the table was reduced by TCRdb to in-frame sequences with V and J called. These copies leave out some clones; in studies compared against another copy, an unresolved V gene accounts for under half, and the cause of the remainder is not known. Within this sample are more than 70,000 clones, with 75% to 90% of them counted one time only. The biggest ten clones account for 10% to 13% of the sample. The sample taken for sequencing was peripheral blood. These receptors were taken from an older woman with acute or convalescent COVID-19.

The rearrangement uses TRBV6-4 and TRBJ2-3; 8 bases align to TRBD1. Germline V lookup: CDR1 MRHNA, CDR2 SNTAGT. Trimming removed 3 bases from V and 2 bases from J; junction bases left unmatched: 4. This CDR3 comprises 15 residues. For the CDR3, the DNA is TGTGCCAGCAGTGAGCAGGGGGCCCCCACAGATACGCAGTATTTT. It is translated as CASSEQGAPTDTQYF.

The J gene is TRBJ2-1, the V gene TRBV19, with D hard to call. CDR3 length: 14 residues. Per germline, CDR1 LNHDA and CDR2 SQIVND (reference sequence). Trimming left V 2 bases short and J 1 base short, with 6 bases between. CDR3 nucleotide sequence: TGTGCCAGTAGTATAACTATTTCCTACAATGAGCAGTTCTTC. As protein: CASSITISYNEQFF.

J is TRBJ1-6 and V is TRBV13; TRBD1 agrees at 9 bases. Unmatched junction bases numbered 4, after V lost 5 bases and J lost 8 bases. Germline V gene data show CDR1 as PRHDT and CDR2 as FYEKMQ (reference sequence). This CDR3 spans 14 amino acids. The CDR3, as DNA: TGTGCCAGCAGCCAGGGACAGGGCGATTCACCCCTCCACTTT. Translating gives CASSQGQGDSPLHF.

In this sample, this clone turned up a few times. The rearrangement links TRBV4-2 to TRBJ2-5; D remains ambiguous. Trimming left V 5 bases short and J 5 bases short, with 12 bases between. Germline V gene data show CDR1 as LGHNA and CDR2 as YNFKEQ. The length of the CDR3 is 13 residues. The CDR3: CASSGVLGETQYF. CDR3 DNA: TGTGCCAGCAGCGGAGTGCTCGGTGAGACCCAGTACTTC.

The chain has TRBV2 and TRBJ1-6, with D tentatively TRBD1 (6 bases). V lost 5 bases, J lost 6 bases, and 14 bases lay in between. Germline CDR1 SNHLY, CDR2 FYNNEI. CDR3 length equals 15 residues. CDR3 region: CASSFRDTSNSPLHF. CDR3 sequence (DNA): TGTGCCAGCAGTTTCCGGGACACTTCTAATTCACCCCTCCACTTT.

This clone was picked up one time. The chain is built from TRBV5-1 and TRBJ2-2; 10 nucleotides align to TRBD2. The CDR3 spans 17 residues. The ends lost 1 base at V and 1 base at J; junction bases unmatched: 4. CDR1 and CDR2 (germline): SGHRS, YFSETQ. Here the CDR3 reads CASSLRTSGGNTGELFF. DNA for the CDR3: TGCGCCAGCAGCTTGAGGACTAGCGGAGGGAACACCGGGGAGCTGTTTTTT.

V is TRBV27 and J is TRBJ1-1; possibly TRBD1 for D (6 bases). The CDR3 covers 13 residues. Trimming cost V 1 base and J 5 bases, with 8 bases left between them. Germline values: CDR1 MNHEY, CDR2 SMNVEV (reference sequence). Here the CDR3 DNA reads TGTGCCAGCAGTTTATTCAGGGGAACTGAAGCTTTCTTT. Protein sequence: CASSLFRGTEAFF.

This chain connects TRBV5-1 to TRBJ1-3; perhaps TRBD1 as D (5 bases). Germline-derived CDR1 and CDR2 are SGHRS and YFSETQ. V lost 4 bases to trimming and J lost 0 bases, with 8 bases between them. This CDR3 is 14 amino acids long. The chain's CDR3 is CASSRDSSGNTIYF. For the CDR3, the DNA is TGCGCCAGCAGCCGGGACTCCTCTGGAAACACCATATATTTT.

The chain carries TRBV5-1 and TRBJ2-7, with 8 bases lining up with TRBD2. The trim removed 0 bases at V and 1 base at J, leaving 3 bases unmatched. The V gene's germline CDR1 is SGHRS and CDR2 YFSETQ. The CDR3 has 15 amino acids. CDR3: CASSLDGTSSYEQYF. CDR3 nucleotide sequence: TGCGCCAGCAGCTTGGATGGGACTAGTTCCTACGAGCAGTACTTC.

The chain combines TRBV7-2 with TRBJ1-5, with 7 nucleotides matching TRBD1. Per the germline V gene, CDR1 is SGHTA and CDR2 is FQGNSA. J gave up 2 bases and V 5 bases, and 9 bases lay outside the gene matches. The CDR3 spans 16 residues. The CDR3 loop reads CASSLIPGTGNQPQHF. The CDR3 DNA is TGTGCCAGCAGCCTAATCCCCGGGACAGGCAATCAGCCCCAGCATTTT.

The V gene is TRBV1, the J gene TRBJ2-2; the table's TRBD2 call for D was not verified on the DNA. TRBV1 is a pseudogene locus. This CDR3 region has 18 residues. The CDR3 region is CTSSQDLSGRGGTGELFF. CDR3 coding DNA: TGCACCAGCAGCCAAGATCTGAGCGGGAGGGGGGGCACCGGGGAGCTGTTTTTT.

The gene calls are TRBV2 and TRBJ2-1, with TRBD2 matching 11 bases. The V gene end was trimmed by 6 bases and the J gene end by 3 bases; junction bases not matched to a gene: 7. The CDR3 is 16 amino acids. Germline V lookup: CDR1 SNHLY, CDR2 FYNNEI. CDR3 region: CASRSGTSGFYNEQFF. DNA of the CDR3: TGTGCCAGCAGGTCCGGGACTAGCGGTTTCTACAATGAGCAGTTCTTC.

This sequence joins TRBV14 and TRBJ2-6; perhaps TRBD2 as D (5 bases). The CDR3 length is 15 residues. Germline CDR1 is SGHDN and CDR2 is FVKESK. The ends were cut back, 4 bases at V and 4 bases at J, with 11 bases in the middle. This chain's CDR3 is CASSRGGPGANVLTF. CDR3 nucleotides: TGTGCCAGCAGCCGTGGAGGTCCCGGGGCCAACGTCCTGACTTTC.

J is TRBJ2-2 and V is TRBV18; TRBD1 is a possible D gene (6 bases). Germline V lookup: CDR1 KGHSH, CDR2 LQKENI. Trimming left V 2 bases short and J 7 bases short, with 11 bases between. The CDR3 totals 14 residues. The chain's CDR3 is CASSPNREVGELFF. Written as DNA, the CDR3 is TGTGCCAGCTCACCAAACAGGGAAGTCGGGGAGCTGTTTTTT.

V gene TRBV28 combines with J gene TRBJ1-5; D ambiguous. Germline CDR1 and CDR2: MDHEN and SYDVKM. This CDR3 is built from 15 residues. With 3 bases removed from V and 4 bases from J, the gap between germline ends came to 13 bases. The CDR3 coding sequence is TGTGCCAGCAGTTTCCCCGGAGGGAGGAATCAGCCCCAGCATTTT. Encoded protein: CASSFPGGRNQPQHF.

This chain uses TRBV4-1 with TRBJ2-5, with D tentatively TRBD2 (6 bases). The CDR3 is made up of 17 amino acids. Trimming took off 1 base at V and 4 bases at J, with 19 bases between the two ends. Germline V CDR1 and CDR2: MGHRA, YSYEKL. Written as DNA, the CDR3 is TGCGCCAGCAGCCAAGCAGAAGGAGGGGCCGGGGCAGAGACCCAGTACTTC. Translating it yields CASSQAEGGAGAETQYF.

This rearrangement joins TRBV29-1 to TRBJ1-2; D might be TRBD1 (5 bases). Looked up from germline, CDR1 is SQVTM and CDR2 is ANQGSEA. This CDR3 has 13 amino acids. V was trimmed by 8 bases and J by 7 bases, leaving 20 bases between them. Here the CDR3 DNA reads TGCAGCTTCCAACCCTCTCGGGACTCTGGCTACACCTTC. It specifies CSFQPSRDSGYTF. Full variable domain (rest looked up from reference TRBV29-1 and TRBJ1-2): SAVISQKPSRDICQRGTSLTIQCQVDSQVTMMFWYRQQPGQSLTLIATANQGSEATYESGFVIDKFPISRPNLTFSTLTVSNMSPEDSSIYLCSFQPSRDSGYTFGSGTRLTVV.

The genes are TRBV2 and TRBJ2-5, with D hard to call. The V end lost 2 bases, the J end lost 1 base, and 11 bases lay between the germline ends. The CDR3 length is 15 residues. Germline V CDR1 and CDR2: SNHLY, FYNNEI. CDR3 bases: TGTGCCAGCAGTGAAAACGCAGGCGCCCAAGAGACCCAGTACTTC. This gives the protein CASSENAGAQETQYF.

CDR3: CASSSLGTNEKLFF. The DNA for the CDR3 is TGTGCCAGCAGCTCACTAGGGACTAATGAAAAACTGTTTTTT. The V and J genes are TRBV9 and TRBJ1-4; D ambiguous. The CDR3 contains 14 residues. The V gene's germline CDR1 is SGDLS and CDR2 YYNGEE. Trimming removed 4 bases at V and 2 bases at J, with 9 bases between.

The rearrangement links TRBV7-9 to TRBJ1-1; possibly TRBD1 for D (6 bases). This CDR3 comprises 15 residues. In germline, CDR1 is SEHNR, CDR2 FQNEAQ (reference sequence). The V end was cut by 4 bases, the J end by 4 bases, with 16 bases between. CDR3 bases: TGTGCCAGCAGCTCGCTTACAGGGTCGGGCACTGAAGCTTTCTTT. Amino acids: CASSSLTGSGTEAFF.

A few counts support this clone. This chain links TRBV5-1 with TRBJ1-1, with 9 bases that match TRBD1. The V segment lost 3 bases and the J segment 4 bases; nucleotides outside the gene matches: 1. Germline CDR1 is SGHRS and CDR2 is YFSETQ. CDR3 size: 13 residues. The CDR3 DNA reads as TGCGCCAGCAGCTCGACAGGGGGCACTGAAGCTTTCTTT. Its translation: CASSSTGGTEAFF.

The chain uses TRBV7-9 and TRBJ1-2, with D tentatively TRBD1 (6 bases). Per germline, CDR1 SEHNR and CDR2 FQNEAQ (reference sequence). Trimming took 5 bases from V and 4 from J, leaving 17 bases between them. The CDR3 consists of 15 residues. CDR3 loop: CASSLGAVGAYGYTF. The CDR3 DNA reads as TGTGCCAGCAGCCTGGGGGCGGTAGGGGCCTATGGCTACACCTTC.

The chain employs TRBV4-2 and TRBJ2-3; 8 bases map to TRBD2. Germline V CDR1 and CDR2: LGHNA, YNFKEQ. V was clipped by 1 base and J by 4 bases; unmatched bases: 7. The CDR3 consists of 16 residues. The CDR3 is CASSQVGRGVADTQYF. In DNA, the CDR3 is TGTGCCAGCAGCCAAGTAGGGCGGGGGGTAGCAGATACGCAGTATTTT.

The rearrangement links TRBV3-1 (or the pseudogene TRBV3-2) to TRBJ2-2, with 7 bases lining up with TRBD2. Germline CDR1 reads LGHDT; CDR2 reads YNNKEL (reference sequence). V lost 4 bases and J lost 7; bases outside the gene matches: 6. The CDR3 loop spans 14 amino acids. The CDR3 here is CASSRTGGIGELFF. CDR3 DNA sequence: TGTGCCAGCAGCCGAACGGGAGGAATCGGGGAGCTGTTTTTT.